This is a list of T cell receptor beta chains from one sample in a study of CD8 T cells in ankylosing spondylitis. MiXCR, run by TCRdb on the 5' RACE reads, gives a single entry per CDR3 protein. The table lists approximately 400,000 distinct CDR3 sequences, over 15% of them singletons. The sample taken for sequencing was blood, either unsorted or a sorted T cell fraction (not recorded which). The origin of the receptors is a male donor with ankylosing spondylitis. Both conserved end residues are part of each CDR3. The order of the fields is J gene, D gene, clone size, CDR3 length, V gene, CDR3 DNA, CDR3 protein. A D gene is named only where the DNA matches it firmly. Where a row states a size, it is once, few, many or the class of an expanded clone; other rows omit it.

j_call: TRBJ2-7; d_call: TRBD2; clone_size: -; cdr3_length: 16; v_call: TRBV15; cdr3_nt: TGTGCCACCAGCAGAGGGACTAGCGGGAGGAGAGACGAGCAGTACTTC; cdr3_aa: CATSRGTSGRRDEQYF
j_call: TRBJ1-1; d_call: -; clone_size: many; cdr3_length: 12; v_call: TRBV7-2; cdr3_nt: TGTGCCAGCAGCTTGAGGACAGCTGAAGCTTTCTTT; cdr3_aa: CASSLRTAEAFF
j_call: TRBJ1-2; d_call: -; clone_size: -; cdr3_length: 14; v_call: TRBV12-3/TRBV12-4; cdr3_nt: TGTGCCAGCAGTCCCTCGGCGACAGTCTATGGCTACACCTTC; cdr3_aa: CASSPSATVYGYTF
j_call: TRBJ2-7; d_call: -; clone_size: few; cdr3_length: 14; v_call: TRBV7-2; cdr3_nt: TGTGCCAGCAGCTCAGACGGACGGGGAATAGAGCAGTACTTC; cdr3_aa: CASSSDGRGIEQYF
j_call: TRBJ2-1; d_call: -; clone_size: few; cdr3_length: 18; v_call: TRBV3-1; cdr3_nt: TGTGCCAGCAGCCAAGATGACCAGCGGGTTTGCTCCTACAATGAGCAGTTCTTC; cdr3_aa: CASSQDDQRVCSYNEQFF
j_call: TRBJ2-5; d_call: TRBD2; clone_size: -; cdr3_length: 15; v_call: TRBV20-1; cdr3_nt: TGCAGTGCTAGAAAACGGGGGGGGTACCAAGAGACCCAGTACTTC; cdr3_aa: CSARKRGGYQETQYF
j_call: TRBJ1-3; d_call: TRBD1; clone_size: many; cdr3_length: 17; v_call: TRBV7-9; cdr3_nt: TGTGCCAGCAGCCCGGGACAGGGGTTCCTCTCTGGAAACACCATATATTTT; cdr3_aa: CASSPGQGFLSGNTIYF
j_call: TRBJ1-5; d_call: -; clone_size: many; cdr3_length: 16; v_call: TRBV6-1; cdr3_nt: TGTGCCAGCAGTCTCCCGTCCTCGCACGGGCCTCAGCCCCAGCATTTT; cdr3_aa: CASSLPSSHGPQPQHF
j_call: TRBJ1-1; d_call: -; clone_size: -; cdr3_length: 13; v_call: TRBV7-3; cdr3_nt: TGTGCCAGCAGCTTTGAGGAGGCCACTGAAGCTTTCTTT; cdr3_aa: CASSFEEATEAFF
j_call: TRBJ2-1; d_call: TRBD2; clone_size: -; cdr3_length: 16; v_call: TRBV5-1; cdr3_nt: TGCGCCAGCAGCTTGTCGGGGACTAGCGGGAGACTGGAGCAGTTCTTC; cdr3_aa: CASSLSGTSGRLEQFF
j_call: TRBJ1-2; d_call: TRBD1; clone_size: -; cdr3_length: 14; v_call: TRBV2; cdr3_nt: TGTGCCAGCAGTGTGGGACAGGGGGGCGATGGCTACACCTTC; cdr3_aa: CASSVGQGGDGYTF
j_call: TRBJ2-1; d_call: TRBD2; clone_size: few; cdr3_length: 17; v_call: TRBV4-1; cdr3_nt: TGCGCCAGCAGCCAAGCACCCGGGACTAGCGAGAACAATGAGCAGTTCTTC; cdr3_aa: CASSQAPGTSENNEQFF
j_call: TRBJ2-2; d_call: -; clone_size: many; cdr3_length: 15; v_call: TRBV5-1; cdr3_nt: TGCGCCAGCAGCTTGGGGTATACGAACACCGGGGAGCTGTTTTTT; cdr3_aa: CASSLGYTNTGELFF
j_call: TRBJ1-1; d_call: -; clone_size: few; cdr3_length: 13; v_call: TRBV6-1; cdr3_nt: TGTGCCAGCAGTGAATTCGGCACCACTGAAGCTTTCTTT; cdr3_aa: CASSEFGTTEAFF
j_call: TRBJ1-4; d_call: TRBD1; clone_size: few; cdr3_length: 13; v_call: TRBV12-3/TRBV12-4; cdr3_nt: TGTGCCAGCAGGCGGGACAGGGCTGAAAAACTGTTTTTT; cdr3_aa: CASRRDRAEKLFF
j_call: TRBJ2-3; d_call: -; clone_size: -; cdr3_length: 15; v_call: TRBV27; cdr3_nt: TGTGCCAGCGCCATTAGGGGACTGAACGCAGATACGCAGTATTTT; cdr3_aa: CASAIRGLNADTQYF
j_call: TRBJ1-6; d_call: -; clone_size: few; cdr3_length: 15; v_call: TRBV5-1; cdr3_nt: TGCGCCAGCAGCTTGGGACAGCCCACTAATTCACCCCTCCACTTT; cdr3_aa: CASSLGQPTNSPLHF
j_call: TRBJ2-3; d_call: -; clone_size: few; cdr3_length: 13; v_call: TRBV6-2/TRBV6-3; cdr3_nt: TGTGCCAGCAGGGACGGGCGGACAGATACGCAGTATTTT; cdr3_aa: CASRDGRTDTQYF
j_call: TRBJ2-5; d_call: -; clone_size: -; cdr3_length: 14; v_call: TRBV20-1; cdr3_nt: TGCAGTGCAATGAGTCTGGTGGGACAAGAGACCCAGTACTTC; cdr3_aa: CSAMSLVGQETQYF
j_call: TRBJ1-3; d_call: -; clone_size: -; cdr3_length: 13; v_call: TRBV12-3/TRBV12-4; cdr3_nt: TGTGCCACCGATTCCTACTCTGGAAACACCATATATTTT; cdr3_aa: CATDSYSGNTIYF
j_call: TRBJ2-1; d_call: -; clone_size: many; cdr3_length: 12; v_call: TRBV12-3/TRBV12-4; cdr3_nt: TGTGCCAGCAGTTTGGCTTACAATGAGCAGTTCTTC; cdr3_aa: CASSLAYNEQFF
j_call: TRBJ2-1; d_call: -; clone_size: -; cdr3_length: 17; v_call: TRBV4-3; cdr3_nt: TGCGCCAGCAGCCAAGACGGCGGGCCTAGCTCCTACAATGAGCAGTTCTTC; cdr3_aa: CASSQDGGPSSYNEQFF
j_call: TRBJ1-5; d_call: -; clone_size: -; cdr3_length: 14; v_call: TRBV2; cdr3_nt: TGTGCCAGCAGTGGCAGGGATAGCAATCAGCCCCAGCATTTT; cdr3_aa: CASSGRDSNQPQHF
j_call: TRBJ1-1; d_call: -; clone_size: few; cdr3_length: 15; v_call: TRBV20-1; cdr3_nt: TGCAGTGCTGGGCAGATTCGGTTTTCCTACACTGAAGCTTTCTTT; cdr3_aa: CSAGQIRFSYTEAFF
j_call: TRBJ2-7; d_call: TRBD2; clone_size: -; cdr3_length: 14; v_call: TRBV28; cdr3_nt: TGTGCCAGCAGTCCGGGAGGCCCCGCGGGCGAGCAGTACTTC; cdr3_aa: CASSPGGPAGEQYF
j_call: TRBJ1-1; d_call: TRBD1; clone_size: few; cdr3_length: 18; v_call: TRBV3-1; cdr3_nt: TGTGCCAGCAGCCAAGATTTCGGTCAGGGGGCTTTGAACACTGAAGCTTTCTTT; cdr3_aa: CASSQDFGQGALNTEAFF
j_call: TRBJ2-3; d_call: -; clone_size: -; cdr3_length: 15; v_call: TRBV20-1; cdr3_nt: TGCAGTGCCAACCAGCGAGCGGGTAGCACAGATACGCAGTATTTT; cdr3_aa: CSANQRAGSTDTQYF
j_call: TRBJ2-2; d_call: -; clone_size: few; cdr3_length: 14; v_call: TRBV5-1; cdr3_nt: TGCGCCAGCACCTCCGGGGTGAACACCGGGGAGCTGTTTTTT; cdr3_aa: CASTSGVNTGELFF
j_call: TRBJ2-3; d_call: -; clone_size: few; cdr3_length: 15; v_call: TRBV29-1; cdr3_nt: TGCAGCGTTGTGGGGGGCCCTCGAAGCACAGATACGCAGTATTTT; cdr3_aa: CSVVGGPRSTDTQYF
j_call: TRBJ2-1; d_call: -; clone_size: -; cdr3_length: 14; v_call: TRBV20-1; cdr3_nt: TGCAGTGCACCTCTCCGACTCGCCGGGCATGAGCAGTTCTTC; cdr3_aa: CSAPLRLAGHEQFF
j_call: TRBJ1-1; d_call: -; clone_size: -; cdr3_length: 15; v_call: TRBV5-1; cdr3_nt: TGCGCCGGCAGCTTGGACCGGCGACCAAACACTGAAGCTTTCTTT; cdr3_aa: CAGSLDRRPNTEAFF